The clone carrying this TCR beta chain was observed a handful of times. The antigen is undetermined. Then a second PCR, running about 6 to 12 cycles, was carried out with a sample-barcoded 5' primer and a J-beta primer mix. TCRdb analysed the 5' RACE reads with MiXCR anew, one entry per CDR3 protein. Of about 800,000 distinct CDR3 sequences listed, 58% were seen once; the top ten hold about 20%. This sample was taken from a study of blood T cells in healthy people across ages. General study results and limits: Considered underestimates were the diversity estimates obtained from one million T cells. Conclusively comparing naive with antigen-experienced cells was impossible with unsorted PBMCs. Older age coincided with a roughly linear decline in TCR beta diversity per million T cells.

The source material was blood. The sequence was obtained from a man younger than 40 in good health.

The CDR3 loop is CSAREAGRNNEQFF. CDR3 bases: TGCAGTGCTAGAGAAGCGGGGCGGAACAATGAGCAGTTCTTC. The V call is TRBV20-1, the J call TRBJ2-1; 7 bases align to TRBD2. The V and J ends lost 0 bases and 5 bases, in that order; junction bases with no gene match: 4. This CDR3 comprises 14 residues. Germline loops: CDR1 DFQATT, CDR2 SNEGSKA (reference sequence).